Shown below are 6 T cell receptor beta chains from a single sample sequenced in a study of tumor-infiltrating lymphocytes in localized non-small cell lung cancer. Some clones are missing from TCRdb's copy, which holds only in-frame ones; the method was immunoSEQ multiplex PCR. In the table there are around 10,000 clones, 63% of which are singletons. Source material: lung tumor tissue. The receptors were sampled from a human donor with non-small cell lung cancer.

The V and J genes are TRBV7-8 and TRBJ2-7; maybe TRBD1 (6 bases). Germline CDR1 is SGHVS and CDR2 is FQNEAQ. The CDR3 has 15 residues. Between the trimmed V and J ends, which lost 5 bases and 6 bases, there was a span of 20 bases. The CDR3 reads CASSPNIGQTSEQYF. The DNA for the CDR3 is TGTGCCAGCAGCCCAAACATCGGACAGACCTCCGAGCAGTACTTC.

The rearrangement links TRBV11-3 to TRBJ2-1, with 10 bases aligning to TRBD2. The germline V gene has CDR1 SGHNT and CDR2 YENEEA. The length of the CDR3 is 16 residues. The junction had 2 bases not matched to a gene; V was cut back by 1 base and J by 2 bases. CDR3: CASSLGAGGPYNEQFF. CDR3 coding DNA: TGTGCCAGCAGCTTAGGAGCGGGGGGGCCCTACAATGAGCAGTTCTTC.

The chain has TRBV11-2 and TRBJ2-7; 13 nucleotides match TRBD2. J gave up 4 bases and V 5 bases, and 8 bases lay outside the gene matches. This CDR3 has 16 amino acids. In germline, CDR1 is SGHAT, CDR2 FQNNGV. CDR3 bases: TGTGCCAGCAGCCGGGGGACTAGCGGGATCGGGTACGAGCAGTACTTC. Translation gives CASSRGTSGIGYEQYF.

CDR3 bases: TGTGCCAGTAGTTCCGCTTGGGGCAGAGTCGATCAGCCCCAGCATTTT. Amino acids: CASSSAWGRVDQPQHF. The rearrangement uses TRBV19 and TRBJ1-5; a possible D gene is TRBD1 (5 bases). Trimming took 5 bases from V and 5 from J, leaving 19 bases between them. Germline assignment: CDR1 LNHDA and CDR2 SQIVND (reference sequence). The CDR3 has 16 residues.

This chain uses TRBV10-3 with TRBJ1-2; D not resolved. CDR3 length equals 11 residues. Deletions cut 11 bases from V and 8 bases from J, with 15 bases between. Germline CDR1 is ENHRY and CDR2 is SYGVKD. CDR3 in amino acids: CAVAEVGGYTF. For the CDR3, the DNA is TGTGCCGTTGCTGAGGTTGGAGGCTACACCTTC.

This chain joins TRBV27 and TRBJ2-7; 10 positions agree with TRBD2. Germline-derived CDR1 and CDR2 are MNHEY and SMNVEV (reference sequence). The J segment lost 4 bases and the V segment lost 5 bases, leaving 5 bases of the junction unmatched. The CDR3 consists of 14 residues. CDR3 bases: TGTGCCAGCAGTACTGGGACTAGCGTGTACGAGCAGTACTTC. Translated: CASSTGTSVYEQYF.